This T cell receptor beta chain was identified in a study of T-cell reconstitution after alpha-beta-depleted transplantation in children. As it was prepared, the TCRbeta library received unique molecular identifiers. Via MiXCR, TCRdb re-called the PCR reads, giving one row per CDR3 protein. The table includes 450,000 to 600,000 distinct CDR3 sequences, approximately 30% detected once. The CDR3 runs 14 residues. Looked up from germline, CDR1 is DFQATT and CDR2 is SNEGSKA (reference sequence). This clonotype was seen a few times. The input for sequencing was PBMCs from the stem cell graft donor, taken from the stem cell graft. The rearrangement joins TRBV20-1 to TRBJ1-3; 7 bases align to TRBD1. The clonotype comes from a human donor who donated a stem cell graft to a child with aplastic anemia. The CDR3 bases are TGCAGAGCCCTCGGGGACAGCTCTGGAAACACCATATATTTT. This gives the protein CRALGDSSGNTIYF.